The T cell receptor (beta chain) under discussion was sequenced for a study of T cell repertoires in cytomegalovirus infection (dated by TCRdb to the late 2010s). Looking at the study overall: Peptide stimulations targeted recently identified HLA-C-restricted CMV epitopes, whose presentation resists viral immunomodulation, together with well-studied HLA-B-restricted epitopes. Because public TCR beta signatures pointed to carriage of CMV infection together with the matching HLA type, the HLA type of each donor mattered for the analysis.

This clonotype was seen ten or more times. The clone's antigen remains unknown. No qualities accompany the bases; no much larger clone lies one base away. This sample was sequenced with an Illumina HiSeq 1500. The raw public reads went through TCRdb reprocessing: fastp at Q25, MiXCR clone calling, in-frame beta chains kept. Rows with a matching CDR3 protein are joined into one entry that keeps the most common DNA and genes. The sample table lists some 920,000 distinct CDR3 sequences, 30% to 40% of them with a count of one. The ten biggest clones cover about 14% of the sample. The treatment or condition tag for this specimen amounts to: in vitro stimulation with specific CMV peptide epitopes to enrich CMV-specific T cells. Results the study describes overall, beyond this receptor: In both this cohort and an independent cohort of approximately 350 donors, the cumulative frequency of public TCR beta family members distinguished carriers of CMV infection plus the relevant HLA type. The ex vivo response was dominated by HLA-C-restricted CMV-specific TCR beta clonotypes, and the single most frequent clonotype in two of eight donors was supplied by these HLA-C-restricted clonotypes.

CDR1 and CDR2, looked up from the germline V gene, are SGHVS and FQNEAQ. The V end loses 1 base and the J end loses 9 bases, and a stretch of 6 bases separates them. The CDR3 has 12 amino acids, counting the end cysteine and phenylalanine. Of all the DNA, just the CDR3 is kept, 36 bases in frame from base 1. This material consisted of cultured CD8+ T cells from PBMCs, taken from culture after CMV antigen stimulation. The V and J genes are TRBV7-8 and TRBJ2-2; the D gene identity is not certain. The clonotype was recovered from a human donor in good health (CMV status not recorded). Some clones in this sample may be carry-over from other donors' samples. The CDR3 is CASSLGRRELFF. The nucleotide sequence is TGTGCCAGCAGCTTAGGCCGAAGGGAGCTGTTTTTT. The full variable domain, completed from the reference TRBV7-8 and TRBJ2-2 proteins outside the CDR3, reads GAGVSQSPRYKVAKRGQDVALRCDPISGHVSLFWYQQALGQGPEFLTYFQNEAQLDKSGLPSDRFFAERPEGSVSTLKIQRTQQEDSAVYLCASSLGRRELFFGEGSRLTVL.